The source of this T cell receptor (beta chain) is a study of T cells after yellow fever vaccination. The wider study: The fractions with low cell numbers were processed using SMART-Seq v4 Ultra Low Input.

This CDR3 is built from 16 residues. Trimming shortened V by 0 bases and J by 1 base, and 12 bases separated the two germline ends. The V gene's germline CDR1 is LGHNA and CDR2 YSLEER. In TCRdb, the 5' RACE reads were re-called with MiXCR into one record per CDR3 protein. The sample includes about 63,000 distinct CDR3 sequences, roughly 7.3% of them seen just once. The V gene is TRBV4-3, the J gene TRBJ2-5; weak D call: TRBD2 (6 bases). Here the sequenced sample was CD8+ T cells sorted from PBMCs, taken 15 days after the yellow fever booster vaccination. This receptor was taken from a man aged 25-45 years who received the YFV17D yellow fever vaccine. The CDR3 here is CASSQDPRDFQETQYF. CDR3 coding DNA: TGCGCCAGCAGCCAAGATCCCCGGGACTTCCAAGAGACCCAGTACTTC.